The rows below give T cell receptor beta chains drawn from one sample of a study of T cells in Graves' hyperthyroidism and ophthalmopathy. MiXCR, applied by TCRdb to the multiplex PCR reads, yields one record per CDR3 protein. The sample includes about 420,000 distinct CDR3 sequences, approximately 13% seen only once; the top ten take 5% to 6%. Sequencing was carried out using blood. These receptors all come from a woman aged 18-29 years with Graves' hyperthyroidism. The CDR3 runs from the conserved cysteine through the conserved F or W. D genes are given only for firm matches. Some rows mark clone size as missing; the rest say once, few, many or name a class of expanded clone.

J gene,V gene,clone size,D gene,CDR3 protein,CDR3 DNA
TRBJ1-2,TRBV7-9,-,-,CASSLLRGQANYGYTF,TGTGCCAGCAGCTTACTTCGTGGGCAGGCTAACTATGGCTACACCTTC
TRBJ2-3,TRBV5-1,many,-,CASSLAVFVTDTQYF,TGCGCCAGCAGCTTGGCCGTCTTTGTGACAGATACGCAGTATTTT
TRBJ2-2,TRBV4-3,few,-,CASSQDRGGNTGELFF,TGCGCCAGCAGCCAAGATCGCGGCGGGAACACCGGGGAGCTGTTTTTT
TRBJ2-5,TRBV6-2/TRBV6-3,many,-,CASSQSGETQYF,TGTGCCAGCAGCCAAAGCGGAGAGACCCAGTACTTC
TRBJ2-2,TRBV6-4,-,TRBD2,CASSEELAGVSGELFF,TGTGCCAGCAGTGAGGAACTAGCGGGAGTCTCCGGGGAGCTGTTTTTT
TRBJ1-1,TRBV7-2,many,TRBD1,CASSSRDRAPPRATEAFF,TGTGCCAGCAGCTCTCGTGACAGGGCACCACCAAGAGCCACTGAAGCTTTCTTT
TRBJ2-1,TRBV4-1,many,-,CASSQDQFLGEQFF,TGCGCCAGCAGCCAAGATCAGTTCTTGGGTGAGCAGTTCTTC
TRBJ2-1,TRBV6-1,few,TRBD2,CASRTSGYNEQFF,TGTGCCAGCAGGACTAGCGGATACAATGAGCAGTTCTTC
TRBJ1-6,TRBV20-1,few,TRBD1,CSARGLGNSPLHF,TGCAGTGCCAGGGGGCTGGGGAATTCACCCCTCCACTTT
TRBJ2-1,TRBV14,many,-,CASSGTGLEQFF,TGTGCCAGCAGCGGAACAGGGCTTGAGCAGTTCTTC
TRBJ2-7,TRBV9,-,-,CASSVGPGSFYEQYF,TGTGCCAGCAGCGTAGGCCCGGGATCCTTCTACGAGCAGTACTTC
TRBJ1-6,TRBV3-1,-,-,CASSPESGRGSPLHF,TGTGCCAGCAGCCCCGAATCAGGACGCGGTTCACCCCTCCACTTT
TRBJ2-7,TRBV28,many,-,CASSLARGIYEQYF,TGTGCCAGCAGTTTGGCCAGGGGCATCTACGAGCAGTACTTC
TRBJ2-1,TRBV20-1,many,-,CSARPDRPPSNEQFF,TGCAGTGCTAGACCTGACAGGCCCCCCTCCAATGAGCAGTTCTTC
TRBJ2-1,TRBV12-3/TRBV12-4,-,-,CASSLLAREEQFF,TGTGCCAGCAGTTTACTAGCGCGGGAAGAGCAGTTCTTC
TRBJ2-1,TRBV28,many,-,CASSLGGFEQFF,TGTGCCAGCAGTTTAGGGGGTTTTGAGCAGTTCTTC
TRBJ1-1,TRBV20-1,many,-,CSARKGAAEAFF,TGCAGTGCTAGGAAGGGAGCGGCTGAAGCTTTCTTT
TRBJ2-7,TRBV10-3,-,TRBD2,CAISEERESYEQYF,TGTGCCATCAGTGAGGAGCGGGAGTCCTACGAGCAGTACTTC
TRBJ2-5,TRBV15,many,-,CATSRDRAVQETQYF,TGTGCCACCAGCAGAGATCGCGCAGTCCAAGAGACCCAGTACTTC
TRBJ2-1,TRBV13,many,-,CASSLGRAQYNEQFF,TGTGCCAGCAGCTTAGGCAGGGCCCAATACAATGAGCAGTTCTTC
TRBJ1-4,TRBV19,-,-,CASSLGSVPATNEKLFF,TGTGCCAGTAGTCTCGGTTCTGTGCCTGCAACTAATGAAAAACTGTTTTTT
TRBJ2-3,TRBV5-4,many,-,CASSSPGGQGRSTDTQYF,TGTGCCAGCAGCTCCCCAGGTGGGCAGGGACGGTCCACAGATACGCAGTATTTT
TRBJ1-1,TRBV28,many,-,CASSLHGHIEAFF,TGTGCCAGCAGTTTACACGGACATATTGAAGCTTTCTTT
TRBJ1-5,TRBV15,few,-,CATSSRFSNQPQHF,TGTGCCACCAGCAGCCGCTTTAGCAATCAGCCCCAGCATTTT
TRBJ2-5,TRBV12-3/TRBV12-4,few,TRBD2,CASSLAGSQETQYF,TGTGCCAGCAGCCTAGCGGGATCCCAAGAGACCCAGTACTTC
TRBJ1-1,TRBV10-2,few,-,CASRSIKGSTNTEAFF,TGCGCCAGCAGATCTATAAAGGGCTCAACGAACACTGAAGCTTTCTTT
TRBJ2-7,TRBV6-6,few,TRBD1,CASSYTGDDEQYF,TGTGCCAGCAGTTACACAGGGGATGACGAGCAGTACTTC
TRBJ2-1,TRBV7-9,few,TRBD1,CASSLEGQGPNEQFF,TGTGCCAGCAGCTTAGAGGGACAGGGACCTAATGAGCAGTTCTTC